This TCR beta chain was sequenced for a study of T cells in Graves' hyperthyroidism and ophthalmopathy (dated by TCRdb to 2018 to 2020). Context from the whole study: Peripheral blood samples were taken at the time of initial diagnosis, prior to any treatment. Prospective prediction of ophthalmopathy was tested in an independent validation cohort of 18 to 20 hyperthyroidism patients and 17 patients who later progressed to ophthalmopathy. In addition, the study compared T-cell repertoires in thyroid tissue and in blood from about 6 Graves' hyperthyroidism patients. Once sampling was done, hyperthyroidism patients were given methimazole at a starting dose of 30 mg daily, whereas ophthalmopathy patients were given high-dose intravenous methylprednisolone. The paper describes TCR Vbeta CDR3 sequencing of roughly 130 peripheral blood samples, made up of roughly 45 ophthalmopathy patients, roughly 72 hyperthyroidism patients and 17 progressor patients. A discovery cohort of around 98 patients, approximately 45 with Graves' ophthalmopathy and approximately 60 with stable Graves' hyperthyroidism, was used to find distinguishing TCR V-J signatures. The 100 or so discovery patients were divided at random into training and test sets in a 7:3 ratio. Beyond this particular receptor, the publication reports: In cross-validation, a model built on a 13 V-J signature told ophthalmopathy apart from stable hyperthyroidism with 87.88% sensitivity and around 84% specificity, and in testing the same model reached 80%/75%. In validation, progression to ophthalmopathy was predicted by the model with nearly 71% sensitivity and 72.22% specificity, a median of about 6.4 months before onset. Most expanded thyroid clonotypes (frequency above 0.001) were also found in blood, which suggests that blood repertoires may mirror thyroid immune responses. Sample size was not statistically predetermined, and blinding of investigators to group allocation was not performed.

Stable Graves' hyperthyroidism was defined as no progression to ophthalmopathy during 18 months of follow-up. The hyperthyroidism patients were between 18 and 65 years old and newly diagnosed, with a disease duration of less than 2 months. The study excluded patients with uncontrolled infections, other autoimmune diseases, pregnancy or lactation. Diagnoses were based on clinical symptoms, serum thyroxine and TRAb, thyroid ultrasound and orbital computed tomography. PBMCs were isolated from about 10 ml of fresh peripheral blood by Ficoll-Paque density gradient centrifugation. Total RNA was extracted using Trizol reagent, and RNA quality was assessed on an Agilent 2100 Bioanalyzer. The TCR beta CDR3 regions were amplified from the RNA transcripts. The TCR CDR3 was subjected to a first round of RT-PCR using the HTBI primer set and the Qiagen OneStep RT-PCR kit. Libraries were constructed in a second round of multiplex PCR, after which size selection and purification were carried out. Paired-end sequencing of the libraries was performed with 100 bp reads on an Illumina HiSeq2000. On the study's bioinformatics: SOAPnuke was used to process the raw data, with reads discarded if the reads contained adapters or uncalled bases, had a mean Phred below 15, or lacked an exact constant-primer or identifier match. High-quality paired reads were merged with COPE v1.2.5, and unique nucleotide sequences were defined as clonotypes. MiTCR v1.1 was used to align clonotypes to the IMGT TRBV, TRBD and TRBJ reference segments. The analysis included only V-J combinations with a frequency above 0.0001, which together covered more than 98% of the repertoires. A TCS score was defined as the ratio of F50 (clonal expansion) to E x V (chaos), with BLOSUM62-based TCRdist applied between CDR3 peptides within each V-J. Welch's t-statistics and random forest reduced fewer than 550 V-J features to 10 to 15, which were used in a naive Bayes classifier (R e1071). The raw public reads went through TCRdb reprocessing: fastp at Q25, MiXCR clone calling, in-frame beta chains kept. One record per CDR3 amino acid sequence lists the most common genes and DNA. The V and J calls, along with clone size, are taken from TCRdb and not from the paper's own processing. This sample is represented by 95,000 to 110,000 distinct CDR3 sequences; about 17% of them were singletons. 42% of the sample rests with the top ten.

The germline V gene encodes CDR1 LGHDT and CDR2 YNNKEL (reference sequence). The cysteine opens and the phenylalanine closes a CDR3 of 15 amino acids. The only DNA kept is the CDR3, 45 bases in frame from the first base. The junction carries 13 bases between V and J, which are trimmed by 2 bases and 3 bases respectively. This clonotype was seen repeatedly, ten times or more. Its antigen specificity is not known. One base away there is no much larger clone; base qualities are not given. Sequencing was carried out using blood. The rearranged chain carries TRBV3-1 and TRBJ1-1; the D segment cannot be called with confidence. The origin of this receptor is a woman between 45 and 65 years old with Graves' hyperthyroidism. The bases are TGTGCCAGCAGCCAAAACGGAGCCTGGGACACTGAAGCTTTCTTT. Its amino acids are CASSQNGAWDTEAFF.